The rows below give T cell receptor beta chains drawn from one sample of a study of T-cell memory formation after mild COVID-19. TCRdb re-called the 5' RACE reads through MiXCR, storing one row per CDR3 protein. The table lists approximately 40,000 distinct CDR3 sequences, 10% to 12% of them singletons. Sample: PBMCs or a T cell subset sorted from them (not recorded which). The receptors were gathered from a man aged 18 to 29 who had mild COVID-19 (a few samples of this study predate the infection). Cell type and time point are not known. Each CDR3 is given with its conserved first and last residue. The D gene is left open where the match is weak. The size field reads once, few, many or a size class.

J gene: TRBJ1-6; D gene: .; clone size: many; V gene: TRBV18; CDR3 DNA: TGTGCCAGCTCCGAAGGCGGAGTCGATTCACCCCTCCACTTT; CDR3 protein: CASSEGGVDSPLHF
J gene: TRBJ1-1; D gene: .; clone size: many; V gene: TRBV7-2; CDR3 DNA: TGTGCCAGCAGCTTAAGGGCCCGCGGCTCTGAAGCTTTCTTT; CDR3 protein: CASSLRARGSEAFF
J gene: TRBJ1-1; D gene: TRBD1; clone size: many; V gene: TRBV7-9; CDR3 DNA: TGTGCCAGCAGCTCAGGACAGGGGGCTATTGACACTGAAGCTTTCTTT; CDR3 protein: CASSSGQGAIDTEAFF
J gene: TRBJ1-4; D gene: .; clone size: medium-sized; V gene: TRBV27; CDR3 DNA: TGTGCCAGCAGTTTCATGCCAGACCGAAATGAAAAACTGTTTTTT; CDR3 protein: CASSFMPDRNEKLFF
J gene: TRBJ1-6; D gene: .; clone size: many; V gene: TRBV9; CDR3 DNA: TGTGCCAGCGCGGGGGTGGTCGGGGTCCCCCTCCACTTT; CDR3 protein: CASAGVVGVPLHF
J gene: TRBJ2-4; D gene: .; clone size: many; V gene: TRBV5-1; CDR3 DNA: TGCGCCAGCAGCTTCGGCCAGGATCCAAACATTCAGTACTTC; CDR3 protein: CASSFGQDPNIQYF
J gene: TRBJ1-2; D gene: .; clone size: many; V gene: TRBV6-5; CDR3 DNA: TGTGCCAGCAGTCGGGGAGGCTACTATGGCTACACCTTC; CDR3 protein: CASSRGGYYGYTF
J gene: TRBJ2-2; D gene: .; clone size: many; V gene: TRBV7-8; CDR3 DNA: TGTGCCAGCAGCCCTATAAGGAGGGGAAGGAGCGGGGAGCTGTTTTTT; CDR3 protein: CASSPIRRGRSGELFF
J gene: TRBJ2-2; D gene: .; clone size: many; V gene: TRBV5-1; CDR3 DNA: TGCGCCAGCAGCTTGAGCCTAGTTATCACCGGGGAGCTGTTTTTT; CDR3 protein: CASSLSLVITGELFF
J gene: TRBJ2-2; D gene: .; clone size: many; V gene: TRBV9; CDR3 DNA: TGTGCCAGCAGCATTCGGACCGGCGGGGGGGAGCTGTTTTTT; CDR3 protein: CASSIRTGGGELFF
J gene: TRBJ2-4; D gene: .; clone size: many; V gene: TRBV20-1; CDR3 DNA: TGCAGTGCTCCACCCGGGGGACTAGCCAAAAACATTCAGTACTTC; CDR3 protein: CSAPPGGLAKNIQYF
J gene: TRBJ2-3; D gene: TRBD2; clone size: many; V gene: TRBV6-4; CDR3 DNA: TGTGCCAGCAGTGAAATAGCGGGGGGCACAGATACGCAGTATTTT; CDR3 protein: CASSEIAGGTDTQYF
J gene: TRBJ2-3; D gene: TRBD2; clone size: many; V gene: TRBV29-1; CDR3 DNA: TGCAGCGTCGAGAGAGCGGGGTCCGGAGATACGCAGTATTTT; CDR3 protein: CSVERAGSGDTQYF
J gene: TRBJ2-2; D gene: TRBD1; clone size: many; V gene: TRBV6-5; CDR3 DNA: TGTGCCAGCAGCTTCCGGGACAGGGGGCGCGGGGAGCTGTTTTTT; CDR3 protein: CASSFRDRGRGELFF
J gene: TRBJ1-2; D gene: .; clone size: many; V gene: TRBV2; CDR3 DNA: TGTGCCAGCAGTGTCACTAACTATGGCTACACCTTC; CDR3 protein: CASSVTNYGYTF
J gene: TRBJ2-1; D gene: .; clone size: many; V gene: TRBV20-1; CDR3 DNA: TGCAGTGCTAGAGATCGCCTTAGCTCCTACAATGAGCAGTTCTTC; CDR3 protein: CSARDRLSSYNEQFF
J gene: TRBJ2-1; D gene: .; clone size: few; V gene: TRBV11-2; CDR3 DNA: TGTGCCAGCAGCTCGGGGACGAGCTCCTACAATGAGCAGTTCTTC; CDR3 protein: CASSSGTSSYNEQFF
J gene: TRBJ1-1; D gene: .; clone size: many; V gene: TRBV5-1; CDR3 DNA: TGCGCCAGCAGCTTGGGACCTCTCAACACTGAAGCTTTCTTT; CDR3 protein: CASSLGPLNTEAFF
J gene: TRBJ2-5; D gene: TRBD2; clone size: many; V gene: TRBV7-2; CDR3 DNA: TGTGCCAGCAGCTCTCGGACTAGCGGGGGCGAGACCCAGTACTTC; CDR3 protein: CASSSRTSGGETQYF
J gene: TRBJ1-3; D gene: .; clone size: many; V gene: TRBV7-2; CDR3 DNA: TGTGCCAGCAGCATTGGACAATTCTCTGGAAACACCATATATTTT; CDR3 protein: CASSIGQFSGNTIYF
J gene: TRBJ2-3; D gene: .; clone size: many; V gene: TRBV6-5; CDR3 DNA: TGTGCCAGCAGGGCTAGCGACGACACAGATACGCAGTATTTT; CDR3 protein: CASRASDDTDTQYF
J gene: TRBJ1-1; D gene: .; clone size: few; V gene: TRBV19; CDR3 DNA: TGTGCCAGTAGTTTTGGGTATACTGAAGCTTTCTTT; CDR3 protein: CASSFGYTEAFF